Presented here are 5 T cell receptor beta chains from one specimen sequenced in a study of OX40 agonist ivuxolimab in advanced cancers. Here immunoSEQ multiplex PCR was the method, and the copy in TCRdb shows in-frame clones only, minus some. The table lists tens of thousands of clones, around 90% of them singletons, with about 6.6% in the top ten. The sequencing used CD4+ or CD8+ T cells sorted from blood, collected in a trial of the OX40 agonist ivuxolimab. The receptors were gathered from an adult with an advanced solid tumor such as melanoma, head and neck, liver or kidney cancer.

In its sample, this clone was seen once. The chain joins TRBV10-3 to TRBJ2-7; perhaps TRBD1 as D (6 bases). Per germline, CDR1 ENHRY and CDR2 SYGVKD. V was cut by 2 bases and J by 3 bases, with 14 bases left in between. CDR3 length: 15 residues. As DNA, the CDR3 is TGTGCCATCAGTGAGCCACAGGGAGTCAGCTACGAGCAGTACTTC. This translates into CAISEPQGVSYEQYF.

V usage is TRBV7-9 and J usage is TRBJ1-1, with D possibly being TRBD1 (6 bases). Germline lookup yields CDR1 SEHNR and CDR2 FQNEAQ (reference sequence). V was cut by 7 bases and J by 1 base, with 16 bases left in between. The CDR3 is 15 residues long. The CDR3 sequence is CASTQQGTRNTEAFF. The CDR3 DNA follows: TGTGCCAGCACCCAGCAGGGGACGAGGAACACTGAAGCTTTCTTT.

The CDR3, as DNA: TGTGCCAGCAGCTTAACAAGGGGGGGTGAGCAGTTCTTC. The encoded protein is CASSLTRGGEQFF. The chain employs TRBV11-3 and TRBJ2-1; TRBD2 is a possible D gene (7 bases). Trimming cost V 2 bases and J 9 bases, with 11 bases left between them. From germline, CDR1 is SGHNT and CDR2 YENEEA. The CDR3 has 13 amino acids. Full variable domain (rest looked up from reference TRBV11-3 and TRBJ2-1): EAGVVQSPRYKIIEKKQPVAFWCNPISGHNTLYWYLQNLGQGPELLIRYENEEAVDDSQLPKDRFSAERLKGVDSTLKIQPAELGDSAVYLCASSLTRGGEQFFGPGTRLTVL.

V gene TRBV28 combines with J gene TRBJ2-5, with D possibly matching TRBD1 (6 bases). The CDR3 contains 13 residues. V lost 6 bases to trimming and J lost 2 bases, with 10 bases between them. Germline values: CDR1 MDHEN, CDR2 SYDVKM. The CDR3: CASRQGLQETQYF. The CDR3 DNA follows: TGTGCCAGCAGACAGGGTCTACAAGAGACCCAGTACTTC.

The chain joins TRBV28 to TRBJ1-4; 9 nucleotides line up with TRBD1. In germline, CDR1 is MDHEN, CDR2 SYDVKM. The CDR3 length is 14 residues. V was pared by 8 bases and J by 8 bases, with 9 bases of the junction left unmatched. This CDR3 reads CASVTGQGREKLFF. The CDR3 bases are TGTGCCAGCGTGACAGGACAGGGGAGGGAAAAACTGTTTTTT.